The text below deals with one T cell receptor beta chain. The target of this receptor is not known. No base quality values were provided; no much bigger clone lies one nucleotide off. The sample originates from a study of cytomegalovirus exposure and HLA in healthy donors (dated by TCRdb to 2016 to 2017). Background on the whole study: An earlier analysis of 587 of the donors reported around 280 Gb of sequence data and 100 million to 120 million unique TCR beta sequences obtained from around 170 million T cells. In a later analysis, previously published TCR beta repertoires from some 640 donors were re-analyzed and high-resolution HLA genotyping was added so that TCR occurrence patterns could be studied. Along with the roughly 700-subject first cohort, a separate validation cohort of around 120 different subjects was used. Every repertoire in the discovery cohort had been generated on one and the same sequencing platform. Donor age, sex, ethnicity and CMV serostatus were collected together with the repertoire data. The T cell repertoires of 666 subjects were profiled by immunosequencing and related to cytomegalovirus serostatus. The study aimed to test whether cataloging public T cell receptors could reveal signatures of past pathogen exposure. Because of strong linkage in the cohort, five DR-DQ haplotypes were treated as single units for association and clustering. In an earlier analysis of roughly 580 of the donors, high-throughput TCR beta sequencing was used to judge whether each TCR beta V gene segment behaved as functional or pseudogenic. The later analysis used no new phenotypic data to find candidate immune exposures, relying instead on TCR beta sequences and their occurrence across donors. HLA typing covered class I and class II loci at four-digit resolution. To predict cytomegalovirus infection status, the study brought together high-throughput TCR immunosequencing, statistical association of individual TCRs with disease status, and machine learning. The genetic ancestry cluster associated with self-reported Caucasian donors included roughly 84% of the 350 to 500 genotyped donors. An early release covering about 600 HLA-typed donors comprised roughly 300 gigabases of sequencing data and around 85 million unique TCR sequences. Typing coverage differed by locus: A, B, C, DRB1 and DQB1 were typed in roughly 620-640 donors, DQA1 in about 500, DPA1 in around 610, and DPB1 in 472. Across around 400 genotyped donors of the cohort, an average of approximately 220,000 unique TCR beta nucleotide sequences per donor were sequenced, and 15% to 20% of those sequences were non-productive. A later genetic analysis took genome-wide SNP genotypes for about 65% of the roughly 670 donors and used that subset as a discovery cohort.

V is reduced by 5 bases and J by 6 bases, leaving a spacing of 14 bases between them. CDR1 and CDR2, per the germline V gene (reference sequence), are LNHDA and SQIVND. The CDR3 starts with the cysteine, ends with the phenylalanine, and has 14 residues. CDR3 DNA only is kept here, 42 bases in frame from base 1. Paper-wide results and their limitations: For the cohort, immune exposure information was limited to CMV serostatus. An earlier analysis of approximately 540 of the donors showed that most TCR beta V segments appeared in productive rearrangements either about 90% or about 30% of the time, which broadly matched IMGT annotations. In this cohort, only TCR beta chains were sequenced, and detectable features were limited by the absence of alpha or paired-chain data. Because counts were too low, around 18 rarely observed V segments, including chromosome 9 orphons, were left out of the earlier analysis of a few hundred of the donors. A later genetic analysis associated a missense DCLRE1C variant with V-gene and J-gene trimming of TCR beta chains, and an independent cohort replicated the association. In a later analysis, HLA-associated TCR beta chains were found to be more clonally expanded and to have lower generation probabilities than equally common non-associated chains. Because HLA typing was missing for some donors at each locus, association tests included only the typed subset. A later analysis found that TCR association rates varied across HLA loci, with DRB1 alleles showing the most associated TCRs and HLA-C alleles the fewest. In both the original and validation cohorts, the classifier was reported to diagnose cytomegalovirus status with high specificity and sensitivity. It was suggested by the authors that the approach could potentially be generalized to other disease states and immunological phenotypes. In a later analysis, most CMV-associated TCR beta chains were found to appear HLA-restricted, with HLA associations seemingly driven largely by CMV exposure. Presence/absence analyses assumed roughly uniform sequencing depth across donors, an assumption that may not hold. Most TCR sequences were observed very rarely across donors, whereas some public TCRs were present in many individuals. The study gave a list of about 170 TCR beta chains associated with cytomegalovirus. Because the 87-base-pair reads could not distinguish some IMGT-functional V segments, including TRBV6-2 and TRBV6-3, those segments were excluded. Compared with the roughly 600-donor mean, donors in an Asian-associated ancestry cluster had fewer N-insertions in productive TCRs, according to a later genetic analysis. Linkage disequilibrium might explain the correlated functional status among segregating V segments, but an unknown experimental factor could not be excluded. Assigning TCR associations to individual alleles was difficult when HLA alleles, especially DR and DQ, strongly co-occurred. A further reported finding was that TCR beta sequences accurately predicted the HLA-A and HLA-B alleles for most subjects in the first cohort. A later analysis associated 16,951 TCR beta sequences with specific HLA alleles at a false discovery rate of 0.05. Several of the top co-occurrence clusters appeared to be linked to parvovirus B19, influenza, CMV and Epstein-Barr virus, according to a later analysis. In vitro tests confirmed that a few of the cytomegalovirus-associated TCR beta chains recognize cytomegalovirus antigens. A cluster of highly shared sequence variants was judged likely to represent a technical artifact of the sequencing pipeline.

Libraries were constructed by the immunoSEQ multiplex PCR assay. For the multiplex PCR, a mixture combining 60 forward primers for TCR Vbeta segments and 13 reverse primers for TCR Jbeta segments was used. The CDR3 region of rearranged TCR beta genes was amplified from genomic DNA with a multiplex PCR assay. Amplified TCR beta libraries were sequenced as 87-base-pair reads on the Illumina HiSeq System. Under the source paper's analysis protocol: In a later analysis, approximately 74 million unique TCR beta chains were counted across the 650 to 700 repertoires, and roughly 10 million of these chains were shared by at least two donors. Raw reads were error-corrected and collapsed into unique sequences with a nearest-neighbor algorithm that merged closely related sequences to remove PCR and sequencing errors. V, D and J gene segments were assigned by aligning CDR3 sequences to IMGT reference sequences. For a sequence to be retained, a match of at least six nucleotides to both a V gene segment and a J gene segment was required. A rearrangement counted as productive if the CDR3 had no stop codons and remained in frame with V and J, and every other rearrangement counted as non-productive. Following IMGT convention, CDR3 was defined as the stretch from the second conserved V-encoded cysteine up to the conserved J-encoded phenylalanine. Sequences without an unambiguous match to a single V gene segment were excluded from the earlier analysis of several hundred of the donors. In an earlier analysis of some 590 of the donors, a V segment was called functional when productive rearrangements were above 56.7%, and segregating when the standard deviation between donors exceeded 5%. A statistical classification framework was built to diagnose cytomegalovirus status from the catalog of TCR beta chain sequences. In a later analysis, V and J genes were assigned by comparing TCR nucleotide sequences against IMGT/GENE-DB human TR gene sequences. The TCRdist pipeline was used in a later analysis to assign CDR3 sequences and most-parsimonious VDJ recombination scenarios. In a later analysis, each TCR beta chain was defined by its CDR3 amino acid sequence together with its V-gene family, and reads without a unique V-gene family were excluded. In a later analysis, 450 to 600 highly shared, low-generation-probability nucleotide sequences were removed to address suspected cross-contamination and a sequencing artifact. In a later analysis, a clonal expansion index for each public chain was calculated from normalized within-repertoire ranks of inferred template counts. A later analysis computed generation probabilities with a VDJ recombination model fitted to out-of-frame rearrangements, and checked the results against IGoR. A later analysis scored TCR-TCR, TCR-HLA and TCR-CMV co-occurrence with hypergeometric tests, applying a repertoire-size bias correction to TCR pairs. To estimate false discovery rates, a later analysis permuted the HLA or CMV assignments 20 times. In a later analysis, co-occurring TCRs were grouped with DBSCAN, and TCRdist sequence similarity was added when clustering was performed within HLA-allele-positive subsets. Repertoires with fewer than 30,000 or more than 120,000 public chains, plus five repertoires with anomalous nucleotide sharing, were excluded from co-occurrence clustering. TCRdb holds this immuneACCESS table with in-frame rearrangements only. Some clones are missing; in checked studies, unresolved V genes explain under half, and the rest has no known cause. The V and J calls and clone size were taken over from that table, and D and trimming were inferred from the DNA. The sample records approximately 200,000 clones, 82% of which are singletons. Roughly 0.1% of the sample goes to the ten largest clones.

The cohort was made up of hundreds of healthy bone marrow donors. All cohort members were sampled while nominally healthy, although unrecorded immune exposures were likely present. The donor was CMV seronegative and belonged to the group of 350 or so seronegative cohort members. A peripheral blood sample was provided by each donor, and peripheral blood mononuclear cells were used for TCR beta sequencing. The Qiagen DNeasy Blood Extraction Kit was used to extract genomic DNA from the blood cell samples. This receptor chain uses TRBV19 and TRBJ1-5; there is no confident call for the D gene. Specimen: PBMCs. This TCR was recovered from a boy aged 2 to 10 in good health and CMV-seronegative. The CDR3 here reads CASSFRGLGQPQHF. The bases read TGTGCCAGTAGTTTCCGAGGGCTGGGTCAGCCCCAGCATTTT.